This T cell receptor (beta chain) emerged from a study of CD8 T cells in Susac syndrome. It was negative isolation that provided the CD8+ and CD4+ T cells, whereas TEMRA cells were enriched by FACS. Random-hexamer reverse transcription was applied to roughly 0.5 to 1 ug RNA. Amplification of TCR beta CDR3 spanned 54 Vbeta and 13 Jbeta via immunoSEQ multiplex PCR. TCRdb independently ran MiXCR on the immunoSEQ multiplex PCR reads; one entry per CDR3 protein. This sample carries some 65,000 distinct CDR3 sequences, just under 95% of them seen once, and the ten largest clones take about 0.61%. This CDR3 is built from 15 residues. Trimming pared 0 bases from V and 5 bases from J, leaving 13 bases between. Germline V CDR1 and CDR2: LGHDT, YNNKEL (reference sequence).

The sequenced sample consisted of CD8+ T cells from PBMCs. The rearrangement uses TRBV3-1 and TRBJ2-5; possible D gene TRBD2, 6 bases. The receptor was isolated from a human donor with multiple sclerosis. CDR3: CASSQDSGGMETQYF. In DNA, the CDR3 is TGTGCCAGCAGCCAAGATTCTGGGGGGATGGAGACCCAGTACTTC.